These 20 T cell receptor beta chains originate from one sample sequenced in a study of read filtering for tumor transcriptome and immune sequencing. The library was built from about 400 ng RNA with molecular barcoded adaptors for alpha/delta and beta/gamma chains. Via MiXCR, TCRdb re-called the reads, giving one row per CDR3 protein. The data show roughly 69,000 distinct CDR3 sequences, about 15% seen once. The specimen sequenced was a population of CD138-negative cells sorted from bone marrow. The receptors were gathered from a donor at least 40 years old with multiple myeloma.

This clonotype was seen at least ten times. The chain carries TRBV7-2 and TRBJ2-1; weak D call: TRBD2 (6 bases). Germline V gives CDR1 SGHTA, CDR2 FQGNSA. Trimming cost V 5 bases and J 2 bases, with 16 bases left between them. The CDR3 has 16 amino acids. The CDR3 nucleotides read TGTGCCAGCAGCCAGGGACCGGGAGAGGCCTACAATGAGCAGTTCTTC. Its translation is CASSQGPGEAYNEQFF.

As to this clonotype: This may come from a read error, since a much larger clone is one base off. This chain connects TRBV20-1 to TRBJ2-1; 7 nucleotides align to TRBD2. The CDR3 consists of 14 residues. The V gene's germline CDR1 is DFQATT and CDR2 SNEGSKA (reference sequence). DNA for the CDR3: TGCAGTGTTTCGGGGACTAAGAACTACAATGGGCAGTTCTTC. It specifies CSVSGTKNYNGQFF.

This clonotype was counted many times. J is TRBJ1-1 and V is TRBV29-1; TRBD1 aligns across 7 bases. CDR1 and CDR2 from the germline V gene are SQVTM and ANQGSEA. This CDR3 is built from 15 residues. Losses at the gene ends were 3 bases for V and 0 bases for J; bases not matched to a gene: 7. The chain's CDR3 is CSVDAIRGMNTEAFF. The CDR3 DNA sequence: TGCAGCGTTGACGCGATCAGGGGGATGAACACTGAAGCTTTCTTT.

Ten or more counts support this clonotype. V is TRBV7-9 and J is TRBJ2-2; D is unclear. From germline, CDR1 is SEHNR and CDR2 FQNEAQ (reference sequence). V lost 5 bases, J lost 5 bases, and 18 bases lay in between. The CDR3 runs to 16 residues. The CDR3 is CASSPTHALGTGELFF. In nucleotides, the CDR3 is TGTGCCAGCAGCCCCACCCACGCGCTTGGGACCGGGGAGCTGTTTTTT.

This clonotype was counted ten times or more. This sequence joins TRBV29-1 and TRBJ2-1; tentatively, D is TRBD2 (6 bases). CDR1 and CDR2 (germline): SQVTM, ANQGSEA. CDR3 length equals 12 residues. Trimming cost V 0 bases and J 6 bases, with 6 bases left between them. CDR3 amino acids: CSVEEGGNEQFF. The CDR3 nucleotides are TGCAGCGTTGAAGAGGGGGGCAATGAGCAGTTCTTC.

The sample holds many counts of this clonotype. The rearrangement links TRBV4-1 to TRBJ1-2, with 8 bases fitting TRBD1. CDR3 length: 15 residues. The V gene end was trimmed by 1 base and the J gene end by 4 bases; junction bases not matched to a gene: 5. Germline CDR1 is MGHRA and CDR2 is YSYEKL. CDR3 protein: CASSQVVTGGYGYTF. CDR3 nucleotide sequence: TGCGCCAGCAGCCAAGTGGTTACAGGGGGCTATGGCTACACCTTC.

This clonotype has a count of ten or more. The chain joins TRBV19 to TRBJ2-7; 9 bases line up with TRBD1. Germline CDR1 LNHDA, CDR2 SQIVND (reference sequence). The CDR3 runs 14 residues. V lost 4 bases and J lost 4; bases outside the gene matches: 5. In DNA form, the CDR3 reads TGTGCCAGTAGTAACCCCGGGACAGGGTACGAGCAGTACTTC. Protein: CASSNPGTGYEQYF. The whole variable domain, filled in from reference TRBV19 and TRBJ2-7, reads DGGITQSPKYLFRKEGQNVTLSCEQNLNHDAMYWYRQDPGQGLRLIYYSQIVNDFQKGDIAEGYSVSREKKESFPLTVTSAQKNPTAFYLCASSNPGTGYEQYFGPGTRLTVT.

This clonotype has at least ten counts. The V call is TRBV7-2, the J call TRBJ1-1, with D perhaps matching TRBD1 (6 bases). The CDR3 runs to 14 residues. CDR1 and CDR2 from the germline V gene are SGHTA and FQGNSA. V lost 5 bases and J lost 11, with 21 bases in between. The CDR3, as DNA: TGTGCCAGCAGCCTCACACAAACCGGGACACGGGCTTTCTTT. Residues: CASSLTQTGTRAFF.

This clonotype has ten or more counts. This chain joins TRBV7-2 and TRBJ2-7, with 9 bases matching TRBD2. Germline V lookup: CDR1 SGHTA, CDR2 FQGNSA. The V and J ends lost 5 bases and 7 bases, in that order; junction bases with no gene match: 12. This CDR3 has 15 residues. This CDR3 is CASSLFAGGPSEQYF. The CDR3 nucleotides read TGTGCCAGCAGCCTCTTCGCGGGAGGGCCGAGTGAGCAGTACTTC. Full variable domain (remainder filled in from reference TRBV7-2 and TRBJ2-7): GAGVSQSPSNKVTEKGKDVELRCDPISGHTALYWYRQSLGQGLEFLIYFQGNSAPDKSGLPSDRFSAERTGGSVSTLTIQRTQQEDSAVYLCASSLFAGGPSEQYFGPGTRLTVT.

In this sample, this clonotype turned up many times. The chain couples TRBV6-4 to TRBJ2-1, with 13 bases lining up with TRBD2. The CDR3 is 15 amino acids. V shed 4 bases, J shed 7 bases, and the junction held 4 bases outside the gene matches. Germline V lookup: CDR1 MRHNA, CDR2 SNTAGT. The CDR3 nucleotides read TGTGCCAGCAGTGGGACTAGCGGGAGTCCTAATGAGCAGTTCTTC. Amino acids: CASSGTSGSPNEQFF.

The table lists this clonotype with a few counts. The J gene is TRBJ2-1, the V gene TRBV5-1, with D tentatively TRBD2 (9 bases). The length of the CDR3 is 21 residues. CDR1 SGHRS and CDR2 YFSETQ come from the germline V gene. Trimming removed 1 base from V and 3 bases from J, with 29 bases in between. The CDR3 here is CASSLPGDRPSGTLIYNEQFF. CDR3 nucleotide sequence: TGCGCCAGCAGCTTGCCAGGGGACAGGCCTAGCGGGACCCTCATCTACAATGAGCAGTTCTTC.

This clonotype was seen ten or more times. This chain connects TRBV3-1 to TRBJ2-7; no firm D call. Germline V gene data show CDR1 as LGHDT and CDR2 as YNNKEL (reference sequence). The CDR3 totals 13 residues. Trimming stripped 4 bases from V and 4 bases from J, with 11 bases between. The CDR3 reads CASSPPGHYEQYF. Written as DNA, the CDR3 is TGTGCCAGCAGCCCCCCCGGGCATTACGAGCAGTACTTC.

Concerning this clonotype: This may arise from a read error, as a much more abundant clone is one base away. The chain employs TRBV7-3 and TRBJ2-3; D not resolved. Trimming took 5 bases from V and 0 from J, leaving 15 bases between them. Germline loops: CDR1 SGHTA, CDR2 FQGTGA. CDR3 length: 16 residues. CDR3 protein: CASSVTRIASTDTQYF. In nucleotides, the CDR3 is TGTGCCAGCAGCGTGACCCGGATAGCTAGCACAGATACGCAGTATTTT.

This clonotype was seen a few times. The gene calls are TRBV7-3 and TRBJ1-1; D remains ambiguous. The CDR3 has 16 amino acids. The germline gives CDR1 SGHTA, CDR2 FQGTGA. The V end lost 5 bases, the J end lost 0 bases, and 16 bases lay between the germline ends. In DNA, the CDR3 is TGTGCCAGCAGCCCGGACGGGGATTCCATGAACACTGAAGCTTTCTTT. Encoded protein: CASSPDGDSMNTEAFF.

Ten or more counts support this clonotype. The chain links TRBV6-6 to TRBJ2-7; D gene uncertain. Germline CDR1 reads MNHNY; CDR2 reads SVGAGI (reference sequence). The CDR3 spans 12 residues. V was trimmed by 6 bases and J by 4 bases, leaving 10 bases between them. CDR3 region: CASRSPYYEQYF. CDR3 nucleotide sequence: TGTGCCAGCAGATCCCCCTATTACGAGCAGTACTTC.

This clonotype was seen many times. This chain connects TRBV15 to TRBJ1-1, with 9 bases aligning to TRBD1. This CDR3 is built from 15 residues. J gave up 3 bases and V 0 bases, and 2 bases lay outside the gene matches. Germline CDR1 and CDR2: LNHNV and YYDKDF (reference sequence). This CDR3 is CATSRDRQGDTEAFF. CDR3 DNA: TGTGCCACCAGCAGAGATCGACAGGGGGACACTGAAGCTTTCTTT.

Regarding this clonotype: A much more abundant neighbour one base away suggests this may be a read error. This chain uses TRBV6-1 with TRBJ2-5, with D possibly being TRBD1 or TRBD2 (5 bases each). Trimming cost V 5 bases and J 5 bases, with 9 bases left between them. The CDR3 spans 12 residues. Germline lookup yields CDR1 MNHNS and CDR2 SASEGT. The CDR3 spells CASSRQRETQYF. The CDR3 nucleotides are TGTGCCAGCAGTCGACAGCGGGAGACCCAGTACTTC.

This clonotype was seen repeatedly, ten times or more. The CDR3 region has the DNA TGTGCCAGCAGCCCGCGGGATGGCGGGGGCTCCTACAATGAGCAGTTCTTC. Encoded protein: CASSPRDGGGSYNEQFF. The chain has TRBV7-3 and TRBJ2-1; 7 nucleotides line up with TRBD2. With V trimmed by 5 bases and J by 0 bases, 10 bases remained unmatched. The CDR3 has 17 residues. Germline loops: CDR1 SGHTA, CDR2 FQGTGA.

This clonotype was seen ten or more times. The V and J genes are TRBV28 and TRBJ1-1; D gene unclear. Between the trimmed V and J ends, which lost 4 bases and 2 bases, there was a span of 8 bases. Germline lookup yields CDR1 MDHEN and CDR2 SYDVKM. CDR3 length: 13 amino acids. CDR3 protein: CASSSGLNTEAFF. In nucleotides, the CDR3 is TGTGCCAGCAGTTCCGGACTAAACACTGAAGCTTTCTTT.

This clonotype has a count of ten or more. This sequence joins TRBV10-2 and TRBJ2-1, with D possibly TRBD2 on 5 matching bases. The ends were cut back, 4 bases at V and 4 bases at J, with 11 bases in the middle. CDR1 is WSHSY and CDR2 is SAAADI in the germline V gene. This CDR3 contains 14 residues. Written as DNA, the CDR3 is TGCGCCAGCAGTGGACGGGATAGGTACAATGAGCAGTTCTTC. Amino acids: CASSGRDRYNEQFF.